These 5 T cell receptor beta chains originate from one sample sequenced in a study of CD8 T cells in ankylosing spondylitis. TCRdb re-analysed the 5' RACE reads in MiXCR, keeping a single row per CDR3 protein. The repertoire includes a few hundred thousand distinct CDR3 sequences, about a fifth of them detected once, and about 3.5% sits in the top ten. The sample consisted of blood, either unsorted or a sorted T cell fraction (not recorded which). These receptors were taken from a female donor with ankylosing spondylitis or in good health (not recorded which).

This chain connects TRBV7-2 to TRBJ2-1; no clear D gene. CDR3 length: 14 amino acids. Germline V gene sequence: CDR1 SGHTA, CDR2 FQGNSA. The V and J ends lost 1 base and 6 bases respectively, with 10 bases between them. In nucleotides, the CDR3 is TGTGCCAGCAGCTTAGTAGACCCGAGCAATGAGCAGTTCTTC. It encodes CASSLVDPSNEQFF.

The V call is TRBV10-2, the J call TRBJ2-3, with D tentatively TRBD2 (6 bases). The CDR3 is 16 residues long. V lost 4 bases and J lost 1, with 15 bases in between. Germline CDR1 reads WSHSY; CDR2 reads SAAADI. The CDR3 sequence is CASSGLDGRGTDTQYF. CDR3 DNA sequence: TGCGCCAGCAGTGGACTCGACGGGAGAGGCACAGATACGCAGTATTTT.

The gene calls are TRBV5-1 and TRBJ2-2, with D perhaps matching TRBD1 or TRBD2 (6 bases each). V was clipped by 4 bases and J by 5 bases, with 21 bases between them. The germline V gene encodes CDR1 SGHRS and CDR2 YFSETQ. The CDR3 has 17 amino acids. CDR3 in DNA: TGCGCCAGCAGCCAGACAGGAGGGGAAGTTTGGACCGGGGAGCTGTTTTTT. It codes for CASSQTGGEVWTGELFF.

The sample holds many counts of this clonotype. The chain is built from TRBV6-1 and TRBJ2-1; D might be TRBD2 (6 bases). Trimming left V 7 bases short and J 10 bases short, with 26 bases between. Germline V gene lookup returns CDR1 MNHNS and CDR2 SASEGT. CDR3 length equals 16 residues. The CDR3 DNA reads as TGTGCCAGCAAGATGACTCTAGCGTCAAGTCGTGTGGAGCAGTTCTTC. It is translated as CASKMTLASSRVEQFF.

This clonotype has ten or more counts. The chain carries TRBV12-3 or TRBV12-4 and TRBJ1-2, with a possible D match to TRBD1 (5 bases). Trimming took 5 bases from V and 8 from J, leaving 18 bases between them. The CDR3 length is 14 residues. This chain's CDR3 is CASSPGTVVGGYTF. CDR3 DNA: TGTGCCAGCAGTCCGGGGACGGTGGTGGGAGGCTACACCTTC.